This T cell receptor beta chain was captured in a study of shared clonotypes between healthy human individuals. When replicate PCRs were run on sorted subsets, they used about 220 ng DNA, 28,000 or so T cell genomes. Authors' analysis steps: Junction-only sequences without quality scores were provided by ImmunoSEQ, so filtering was different. TCRdb keeps only in-frame clones here, not all; method: immunoSEQ multiplex PCR. V and J calls plus clone size are reproduced from that table; the DNA served to infer D and trimming. Among 1,400,000 or so clones listed, approximately 98.5% were seen once. J was trimmed by 3 bases and V by 7 bases; bases with no gene match: 9. The germline V gene has CDR1 GTSNPN and CDR2 SVGIG (reference sequence). The CDR3 has 14 residues. Note on this clone: Its antigen is unknown.

Free of recent acute infections or vaccinations, the donors were healthy HIV-negative adults. General study points: Generally, naive subsets came out with larger estimated richness than memory subsets.

V and J are TRBV30 and TRBJ2-3, with 8 bases identical to TRBD2. Material for sequencing was naive CD4+ T cells sorted from blood. Subset reported: CD45RA+ positively selected. The receptor was isolated from a man aged 25-40 years in good health. The DNA for the CDR3 is TGTGCCTTAGGCGGGGGGACTAAAACAGATACGCAGTATTTT. This codes for CALGGGTKTDTQYF.